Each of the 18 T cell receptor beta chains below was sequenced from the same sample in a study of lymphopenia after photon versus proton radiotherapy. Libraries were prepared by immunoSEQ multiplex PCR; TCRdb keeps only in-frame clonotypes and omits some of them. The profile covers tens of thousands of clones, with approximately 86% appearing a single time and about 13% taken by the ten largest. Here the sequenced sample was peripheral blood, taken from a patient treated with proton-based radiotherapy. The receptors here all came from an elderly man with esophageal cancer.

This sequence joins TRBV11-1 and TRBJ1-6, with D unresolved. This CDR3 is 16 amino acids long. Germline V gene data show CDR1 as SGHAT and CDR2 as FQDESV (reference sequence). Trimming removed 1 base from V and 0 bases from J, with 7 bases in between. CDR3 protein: CASSLGRSSYNSPLHF. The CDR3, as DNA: TGTGCCAGCAGCTTAGGAAGGAGCTCCTATAATTCACCCCTCCACTTT.

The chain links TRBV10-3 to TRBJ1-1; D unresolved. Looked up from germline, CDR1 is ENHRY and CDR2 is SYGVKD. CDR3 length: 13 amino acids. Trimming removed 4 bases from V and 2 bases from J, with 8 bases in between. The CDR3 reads CAISGAGNTEAFF. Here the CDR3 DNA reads TGTGCCATCAGTGGGGCCGGCAACACTGAAGCTTTCTTT.

The CDR3 here is CAISLGRAGQRPNTDTQYF. The CDR3 nucleotides are TGTGCCATCAGTTTGGGCCGAGCCGGGCAGCGACCCAACACAGATACGCAGTATTTT. The rearrangement uses TRBV10-3 and TRBJ2-3, with unresolved D. Trimming removed 5 bases from V and 2 bases from J, with 26 bases in between. Germline V gene sequence: CDR1 ENHRY, CDR2 SYGVKD. The CDR3 sequence is 19 residues long.

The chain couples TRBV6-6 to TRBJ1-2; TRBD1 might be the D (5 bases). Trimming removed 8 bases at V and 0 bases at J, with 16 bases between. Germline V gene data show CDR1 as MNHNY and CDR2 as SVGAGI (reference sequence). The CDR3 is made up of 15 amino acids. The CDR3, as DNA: TGTGCCAGCGGGGCAGGGATTAAAGCTAACTATGGCTACACCTTC. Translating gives CASGAGIKANYGYTF.

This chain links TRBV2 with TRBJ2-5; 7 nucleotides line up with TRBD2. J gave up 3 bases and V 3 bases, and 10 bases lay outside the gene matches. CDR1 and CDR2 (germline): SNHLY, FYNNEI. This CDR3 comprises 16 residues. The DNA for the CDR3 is TGTGCCAGCAGTGAGGGAGCCGGGGGGACCGAAGAGACCCAGTACTTC. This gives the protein CASSEGAGGTEETQYF.

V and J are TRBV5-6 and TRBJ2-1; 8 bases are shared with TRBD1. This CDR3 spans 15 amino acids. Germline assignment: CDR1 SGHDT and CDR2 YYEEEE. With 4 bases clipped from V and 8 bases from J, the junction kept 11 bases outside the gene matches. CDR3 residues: CASSAWTGFGYEQFF. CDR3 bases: TGTGCCAGCAGCGCCTGGACAGGGTTTGGCTATGAGCAGTTCTTC.

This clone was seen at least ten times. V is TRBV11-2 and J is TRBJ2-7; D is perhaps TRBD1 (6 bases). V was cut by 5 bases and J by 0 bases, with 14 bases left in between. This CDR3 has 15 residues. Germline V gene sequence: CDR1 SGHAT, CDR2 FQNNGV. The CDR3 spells CASSPRTESSYEQYF. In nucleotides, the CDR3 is TGTGCCAGCAGCCCTCGGACAGAGAGCTCCTACGAGCAGTACTTC.

The CDR3 loop is CASSPLGRGSSYNEQFF. The CDR3 DNA is TGTGCCAGCAGCCCCCTCGGGCGCGGGAGCTCCTACAATGAGCAGTTCTTC. The rearrangement joins TRBV7-2 to TRBJ2-1; TRBD2 matches 7 bases. CDR1 is SGHTA and CDR2 is FQGNSA in the germline V gene. CDR3 length: 17 amino acids. V lost 5 bases to trimming and J lost 0 bases; unmatched junction nucleotides: 10.

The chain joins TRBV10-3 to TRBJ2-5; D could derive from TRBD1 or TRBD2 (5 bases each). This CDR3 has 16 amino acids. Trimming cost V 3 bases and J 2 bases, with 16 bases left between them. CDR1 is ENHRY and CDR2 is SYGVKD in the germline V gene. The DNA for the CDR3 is TGTGCCATCAGTGAACAAAGGGACGGCCTGCAAGAGACCCAGTACTTC. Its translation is CAISEQRDGLQETQYF.

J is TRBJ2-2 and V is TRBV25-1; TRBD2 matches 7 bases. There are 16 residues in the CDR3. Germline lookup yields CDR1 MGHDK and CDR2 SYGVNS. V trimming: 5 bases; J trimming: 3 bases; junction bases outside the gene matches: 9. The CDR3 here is CASSPRGVSYTGELFF. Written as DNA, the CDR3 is TGTGCCAGCAGTCCTCGGGGGGTTAGCTACACCGGGGAGCTGTTTTTT.

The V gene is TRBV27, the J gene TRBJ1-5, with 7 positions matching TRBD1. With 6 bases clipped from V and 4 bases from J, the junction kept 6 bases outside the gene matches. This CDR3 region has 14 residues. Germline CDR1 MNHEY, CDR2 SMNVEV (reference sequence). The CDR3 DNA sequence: TGTGCCAGCAGGCCAGGGGGGAGAAATCAGCCCCAGCATTTT. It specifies CASRPGGRNQPQHF.

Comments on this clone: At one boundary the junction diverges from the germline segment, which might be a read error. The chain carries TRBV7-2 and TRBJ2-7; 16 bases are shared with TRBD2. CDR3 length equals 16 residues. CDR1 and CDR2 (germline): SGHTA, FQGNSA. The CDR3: CASSSGLAGGAYEQYF. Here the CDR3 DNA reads TGCGCCAGCAGCTCGGGACTAGCGGGAGGGGCCTACGAGCAGTACTTC.

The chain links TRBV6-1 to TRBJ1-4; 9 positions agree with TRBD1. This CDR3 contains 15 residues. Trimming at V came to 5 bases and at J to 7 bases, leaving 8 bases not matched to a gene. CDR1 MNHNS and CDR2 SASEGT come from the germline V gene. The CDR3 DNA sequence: TGTGCCAGCAGTATAAACAGGGGGCTGGCTGAAAAACTGTTTTTT. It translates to CASSINRGLAEKLFF.

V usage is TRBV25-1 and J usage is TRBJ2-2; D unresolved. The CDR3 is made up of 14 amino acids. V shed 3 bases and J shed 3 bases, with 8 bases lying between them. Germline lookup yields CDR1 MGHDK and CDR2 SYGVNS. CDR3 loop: CASSDGGYTGELFF. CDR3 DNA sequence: TGTGCCAGCAGTGACGGCGGCTACACCGGGGAGCTGTTTTTT.

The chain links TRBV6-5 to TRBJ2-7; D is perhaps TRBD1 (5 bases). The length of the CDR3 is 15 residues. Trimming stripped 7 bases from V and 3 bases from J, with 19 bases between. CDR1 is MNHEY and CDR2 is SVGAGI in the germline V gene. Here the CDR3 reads CASTRAHSSIYEQYF. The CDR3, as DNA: TGTGCCAGCACCAGGGCCCACTCGTCGATCTACGAGCAGTACTTC.

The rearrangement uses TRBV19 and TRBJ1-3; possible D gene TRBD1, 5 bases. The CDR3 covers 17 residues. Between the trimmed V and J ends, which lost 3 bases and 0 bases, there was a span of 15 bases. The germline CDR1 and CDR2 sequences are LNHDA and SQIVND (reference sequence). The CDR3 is CASSIGTAPLSGNTIYF. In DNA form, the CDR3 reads TGTGCCAGTAGTATTGGGACCGCTCCACTCTCTGGAAACACCATATATTTT.

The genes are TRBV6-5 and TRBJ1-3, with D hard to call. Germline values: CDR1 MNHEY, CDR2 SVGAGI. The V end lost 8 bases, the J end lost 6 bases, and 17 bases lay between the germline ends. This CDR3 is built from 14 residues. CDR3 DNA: TGTGCCAGCCACAAAGGGCAGCTCTTAAACACCATATATTTT. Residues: CASHKGQLLNTIYF.

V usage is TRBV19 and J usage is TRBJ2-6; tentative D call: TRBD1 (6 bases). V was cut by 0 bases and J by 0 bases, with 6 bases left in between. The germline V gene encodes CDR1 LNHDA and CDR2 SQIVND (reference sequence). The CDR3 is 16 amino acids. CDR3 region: CASSIEGGSGANVLTF. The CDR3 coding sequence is TGTGCCAGTAGTATAGAAGGGGGCTCTGGGGCCAACGTCCTGACTTTC.